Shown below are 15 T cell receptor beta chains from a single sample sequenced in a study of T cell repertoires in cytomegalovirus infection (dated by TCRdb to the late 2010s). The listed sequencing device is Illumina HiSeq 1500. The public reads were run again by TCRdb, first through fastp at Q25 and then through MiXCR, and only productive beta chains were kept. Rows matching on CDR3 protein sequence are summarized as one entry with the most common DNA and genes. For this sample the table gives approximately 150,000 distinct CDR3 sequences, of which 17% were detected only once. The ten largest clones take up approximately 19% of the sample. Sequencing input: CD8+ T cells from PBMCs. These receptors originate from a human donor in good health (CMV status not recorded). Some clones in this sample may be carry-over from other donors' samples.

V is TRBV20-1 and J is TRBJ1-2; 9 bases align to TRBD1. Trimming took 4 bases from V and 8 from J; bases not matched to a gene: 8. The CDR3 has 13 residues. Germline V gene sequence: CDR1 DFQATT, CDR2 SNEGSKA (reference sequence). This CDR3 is CSATRQGVEGYTF. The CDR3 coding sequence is TGCAGTGCTACACGACAGGGGGTGGAGGGCTACACCTTC.

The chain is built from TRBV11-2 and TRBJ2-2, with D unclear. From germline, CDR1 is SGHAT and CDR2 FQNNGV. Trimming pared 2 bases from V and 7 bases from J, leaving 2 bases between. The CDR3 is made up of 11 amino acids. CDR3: CASSLNGELFF. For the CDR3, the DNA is TGTGCCAGCAGCTTAAACGGGGAGCTGTTTTTT.

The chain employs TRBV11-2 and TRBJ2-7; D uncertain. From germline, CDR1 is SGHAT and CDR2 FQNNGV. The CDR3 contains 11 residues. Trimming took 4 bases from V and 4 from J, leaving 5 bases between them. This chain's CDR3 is CASSSEYEQYF. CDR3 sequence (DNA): TGTGCCAGCAGCTCGGAATACGAGCAGTACTTC. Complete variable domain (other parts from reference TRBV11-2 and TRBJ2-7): EAGVAQSPRYKIIEKRQSVAFWCNPISGHATLYWYQQILGQGPKLLIQFQNNGVVDDSQLPKDRFSAERLKGVDSTLKIQPAKLEDSAVYLCASSSEYEQYFGPGTRLTVT.

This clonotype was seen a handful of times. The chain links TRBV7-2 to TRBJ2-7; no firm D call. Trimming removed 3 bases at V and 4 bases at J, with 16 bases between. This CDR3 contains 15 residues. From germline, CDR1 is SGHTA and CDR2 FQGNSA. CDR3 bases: TGTGCCAGCAGCTTTACCGGGCCCTACTCGTACGAGCAGTACTTC. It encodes CASSFTGPYSYEQYF. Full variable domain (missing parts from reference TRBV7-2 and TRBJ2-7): GAGVSQSPSNKVTEKGKDVELRCDPISGHTALYWYRQSLGQGLEFLIYFQGNSAPDKSGLPSDRFSAERTGGSVSTLTIQRTQQEDSAVYLCASSFTGPYSYEQYFGPGTRLTVT.

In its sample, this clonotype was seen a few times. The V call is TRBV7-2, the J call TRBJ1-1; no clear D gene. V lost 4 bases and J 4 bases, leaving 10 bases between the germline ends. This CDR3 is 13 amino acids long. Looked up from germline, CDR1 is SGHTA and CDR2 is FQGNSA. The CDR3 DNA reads TGTGCCAGCAGCTCCGAGGTGAGCACTGAAGCTTTCTTT. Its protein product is CASSSEVSTEAFF.

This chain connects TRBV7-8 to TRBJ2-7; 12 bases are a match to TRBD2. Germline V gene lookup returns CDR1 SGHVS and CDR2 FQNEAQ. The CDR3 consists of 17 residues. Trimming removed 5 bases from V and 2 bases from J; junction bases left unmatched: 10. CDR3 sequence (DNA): TGTGCCAGCAGCCTATCCAAACTAGCGGGAGGACCCTACGAGCAGTACTTC. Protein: CASSLSKLAGGPYEQYF.

CDR3 bases: TGTGCCAGCAGTTTAAAAGGGTTTGGGCTAGCGCCCAAGGTAAGGGAGCAGTACTTC. It is translated as CASSLKGFGLAPKVREQYF. This chain uses TRBV28 with TRBJ2-7, with a weak D call TRBD2 (6 bases). Trimming shortened V by 2 bases and J by 7 bases, and 30 bases separated the two germline ends. CDR1 and CDR2 (germline): MDHEN, SYDVKM. The CDR3 spans 19 residues.

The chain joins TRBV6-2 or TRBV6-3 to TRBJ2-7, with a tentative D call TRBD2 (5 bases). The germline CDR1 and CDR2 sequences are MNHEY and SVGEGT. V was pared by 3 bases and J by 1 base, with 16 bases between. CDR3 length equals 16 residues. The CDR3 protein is CASSYGPSSPSYEQYF. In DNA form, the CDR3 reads TGTGCCAGCAGTTATGGTCCTAGCTCTCCTTCCTACGAGCAGTACTTC.

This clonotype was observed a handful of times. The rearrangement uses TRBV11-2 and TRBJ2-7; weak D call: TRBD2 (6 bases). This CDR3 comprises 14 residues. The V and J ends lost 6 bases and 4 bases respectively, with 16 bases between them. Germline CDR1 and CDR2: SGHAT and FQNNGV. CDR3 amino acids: CASRPGFGGYEQYF. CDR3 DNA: TGTGCCAGCAGACCCGGGTTTGGAGGGTACGAGCAGTACTTC.

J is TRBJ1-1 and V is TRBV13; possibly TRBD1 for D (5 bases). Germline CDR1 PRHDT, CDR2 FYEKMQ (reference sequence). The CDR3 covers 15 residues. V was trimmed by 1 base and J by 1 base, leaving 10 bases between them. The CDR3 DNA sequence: TGTGCCAGCAGCTTAGTAGGGGCGGCGAACACTGAAGCTTTCTTT. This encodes CASSLVGAANTEAFF.

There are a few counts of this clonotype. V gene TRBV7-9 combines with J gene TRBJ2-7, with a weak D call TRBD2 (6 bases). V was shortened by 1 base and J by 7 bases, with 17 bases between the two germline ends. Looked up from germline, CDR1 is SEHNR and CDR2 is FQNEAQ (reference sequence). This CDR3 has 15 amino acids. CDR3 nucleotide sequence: TGTGCCAGCAGCTTAGGGGGTCGGCCGGGAGATGAGCAGTACTTC. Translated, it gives CASSLGGRPGDEQYF.

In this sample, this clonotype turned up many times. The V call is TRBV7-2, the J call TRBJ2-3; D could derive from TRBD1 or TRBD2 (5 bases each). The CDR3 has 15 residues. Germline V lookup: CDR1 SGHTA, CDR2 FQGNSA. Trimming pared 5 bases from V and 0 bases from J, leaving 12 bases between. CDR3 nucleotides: TGTGCCAGCAGCCCAGAGGGGCGGAGCACAGATACGCAGTATTTT. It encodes CASSPEGRSTDTQYF.

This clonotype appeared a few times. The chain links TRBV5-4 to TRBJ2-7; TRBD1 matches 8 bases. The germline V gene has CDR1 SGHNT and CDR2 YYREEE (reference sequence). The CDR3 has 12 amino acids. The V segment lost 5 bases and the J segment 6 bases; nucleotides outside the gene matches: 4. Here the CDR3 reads CASSRTGIEQYF. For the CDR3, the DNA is TGTGCCAGCAGTCGGACAGGGATCGAGCAGTACTTC.

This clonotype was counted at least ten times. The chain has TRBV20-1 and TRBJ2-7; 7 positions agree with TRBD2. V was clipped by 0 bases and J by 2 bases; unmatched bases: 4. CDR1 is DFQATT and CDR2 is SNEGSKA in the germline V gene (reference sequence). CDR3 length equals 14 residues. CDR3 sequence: CSAREAGRTYEQYF. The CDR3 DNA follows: TGCAGTGCTAGAGAAGCCGGGAGGACCTACGAGCAGTACTTC.

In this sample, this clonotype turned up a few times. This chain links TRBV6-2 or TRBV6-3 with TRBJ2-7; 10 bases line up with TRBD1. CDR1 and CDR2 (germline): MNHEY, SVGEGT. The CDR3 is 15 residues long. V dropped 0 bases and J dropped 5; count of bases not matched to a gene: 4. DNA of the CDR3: TGTGCCAGCAGTTACTCGAGGGACAGGGGTCACGAGCAGTACTTC. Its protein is CASSYSRDRGHEQYF.